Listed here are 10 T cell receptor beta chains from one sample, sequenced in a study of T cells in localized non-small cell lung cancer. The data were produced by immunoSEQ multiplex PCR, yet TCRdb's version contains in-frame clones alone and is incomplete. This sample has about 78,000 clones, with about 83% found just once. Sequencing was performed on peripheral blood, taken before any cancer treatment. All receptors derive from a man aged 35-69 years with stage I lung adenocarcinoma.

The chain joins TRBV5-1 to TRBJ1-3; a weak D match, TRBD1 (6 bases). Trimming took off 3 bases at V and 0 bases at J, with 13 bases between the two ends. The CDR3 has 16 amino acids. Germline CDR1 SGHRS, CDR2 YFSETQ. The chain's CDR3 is CASSSGGQNSGNTIYF. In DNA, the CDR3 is TGCGCCAGCAGCTCGGGAGGACAGAACTCTGGAAACACCATATATTTT. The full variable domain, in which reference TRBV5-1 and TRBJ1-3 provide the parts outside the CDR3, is KAGVTQTPRYLIKTRGQQVTLSCSPISGHRSVSWYQQTPGQGLQFLFEYFSETQRNKGNFPGRFSGRQFSNSRSEMNVSTLELGDSALYLCASSSGGQNSGNTIYFGEGSWLTVV.

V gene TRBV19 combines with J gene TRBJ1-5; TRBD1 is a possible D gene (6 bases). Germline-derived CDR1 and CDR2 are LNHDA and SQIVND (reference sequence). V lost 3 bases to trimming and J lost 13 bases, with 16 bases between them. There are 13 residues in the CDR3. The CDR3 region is CASSIAGGAEQHF. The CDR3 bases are TGTGCCAGTAGTATCGCGGGGGGGGCTGAACAGCATTTT.

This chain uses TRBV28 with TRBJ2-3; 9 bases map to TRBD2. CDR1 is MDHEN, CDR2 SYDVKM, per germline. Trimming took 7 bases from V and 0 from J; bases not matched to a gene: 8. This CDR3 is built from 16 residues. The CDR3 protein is CASKGGRAPSTDTQYF. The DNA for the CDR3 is TGTGCCAGCAAAGGCGGGAGGGCCCCAAGCACAGATACGCAGTATTTT.

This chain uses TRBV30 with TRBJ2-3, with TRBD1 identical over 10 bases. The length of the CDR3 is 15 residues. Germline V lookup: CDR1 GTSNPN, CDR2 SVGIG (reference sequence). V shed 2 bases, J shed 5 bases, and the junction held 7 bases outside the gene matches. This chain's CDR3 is CAWSRTGGLVDTQYF. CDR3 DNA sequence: TGTGCCTGGAGTAGGACAGGGGGGTTGGTAGATACGCAGTATTTT.

CDR3 region: CASSPGSNTDTQYF. CDR3 DNA sequence: TGCGCCAGCAGCCCCGGGAGCAACACAGATACGCAGTATTTT. The V call is TRBV5-1, the J call TRBJ2-3; possibly TRBD2 for D (6 bases). V was pared by 4 bases and J by 2 bases, with 11 bases between. The CDR3 extends over 14 amino acids. CDR1 and CDR2 (germline): SGHRS, YFSETQ.

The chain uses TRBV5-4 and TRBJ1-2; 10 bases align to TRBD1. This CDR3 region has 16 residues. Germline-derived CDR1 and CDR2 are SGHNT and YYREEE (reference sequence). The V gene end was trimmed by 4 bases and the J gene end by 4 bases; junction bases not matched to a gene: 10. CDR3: CASSRTGGRGFYGYTF. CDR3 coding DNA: TGTGCCAGCAGCCGGACAGGGGGACGGGGCTTCTATGGCTACACCTTC. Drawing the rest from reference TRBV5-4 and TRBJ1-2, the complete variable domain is ETGVTQSPTHLIKTRGQQVTLRCSSQSGHNTVSWYQQALGQGPQFIFQYYREEENGRGNFPPRFSGLQFPNYSSELNVNALELDDSALYLCASSRTGGRGFYGYTFGSGTRLTVV.

The CDR3 is CAWSRDPGYADTQYF. CDR3 nucleotide sequence: TGTGCCTGGAGCCGGGACCCCGGATACGCAGATACGCAGTATTTT. The chain has TRBV30 and TRBJ2-3; the D call may be TRBD1 or TRBD2 (5 bases each). The CDR3 has 15 amino acids. Germline-derived CDR1 and CDR2 are GTSNPN and SVGIG (reference sequence). V lost 3 bases, J lost 4 bases, and 17 bases lay in between. The full variable domain, rest sourced from reference TRBV30 and TRBJ2-3, is SQTIHQWPATLVQPVGSPLSLECTVEGTSNPNLYWYRQAAGRGLQLLFYSVGIGQISSEVPQNLSASRPQDRQFILSSKKLLLSDSGFYLCAWSRDPGYADTQYFGPGTRLTVL.

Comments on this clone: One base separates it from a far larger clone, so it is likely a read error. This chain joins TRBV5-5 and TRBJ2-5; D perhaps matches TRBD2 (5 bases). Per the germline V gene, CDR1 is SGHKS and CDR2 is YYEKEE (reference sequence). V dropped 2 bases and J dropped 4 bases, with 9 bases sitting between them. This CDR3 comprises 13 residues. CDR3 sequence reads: CASSFGERETQYF. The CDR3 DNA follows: TGTGCCAGCAGCTTTGGGGAGCGAGAGACCCAGTACTTC.

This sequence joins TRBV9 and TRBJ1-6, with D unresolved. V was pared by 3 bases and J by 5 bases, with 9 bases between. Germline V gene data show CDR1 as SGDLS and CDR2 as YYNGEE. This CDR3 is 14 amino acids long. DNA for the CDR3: TGTGCCAGCAGCGGCTTCGGAGATAATTCACCCCTCCACTTT. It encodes CASSGFGDNSPLHF.

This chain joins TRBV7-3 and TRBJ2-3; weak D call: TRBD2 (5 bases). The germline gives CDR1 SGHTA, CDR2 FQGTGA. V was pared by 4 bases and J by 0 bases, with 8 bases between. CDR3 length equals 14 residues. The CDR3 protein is CASSSRTSTDTQYF. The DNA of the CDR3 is TGTGCCAGCAGCTCCCGGACTAGCACAGATACGCAGTATTTT.